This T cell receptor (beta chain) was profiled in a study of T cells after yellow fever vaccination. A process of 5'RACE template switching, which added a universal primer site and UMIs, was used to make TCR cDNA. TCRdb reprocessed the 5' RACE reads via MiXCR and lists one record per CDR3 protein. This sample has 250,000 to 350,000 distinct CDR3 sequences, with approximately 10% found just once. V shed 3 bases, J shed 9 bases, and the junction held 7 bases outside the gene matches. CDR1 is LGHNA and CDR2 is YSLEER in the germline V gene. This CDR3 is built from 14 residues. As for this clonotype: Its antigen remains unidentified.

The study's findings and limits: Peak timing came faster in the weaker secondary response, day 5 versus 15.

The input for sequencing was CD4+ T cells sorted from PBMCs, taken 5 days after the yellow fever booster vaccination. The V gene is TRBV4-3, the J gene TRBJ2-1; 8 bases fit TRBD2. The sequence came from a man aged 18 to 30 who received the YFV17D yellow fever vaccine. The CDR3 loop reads CASSHPRGESEQFF. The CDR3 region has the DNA TGCGCCAGCAGCCATCCGCGGGGGGAAAGTGAGCAGTTCTTC.